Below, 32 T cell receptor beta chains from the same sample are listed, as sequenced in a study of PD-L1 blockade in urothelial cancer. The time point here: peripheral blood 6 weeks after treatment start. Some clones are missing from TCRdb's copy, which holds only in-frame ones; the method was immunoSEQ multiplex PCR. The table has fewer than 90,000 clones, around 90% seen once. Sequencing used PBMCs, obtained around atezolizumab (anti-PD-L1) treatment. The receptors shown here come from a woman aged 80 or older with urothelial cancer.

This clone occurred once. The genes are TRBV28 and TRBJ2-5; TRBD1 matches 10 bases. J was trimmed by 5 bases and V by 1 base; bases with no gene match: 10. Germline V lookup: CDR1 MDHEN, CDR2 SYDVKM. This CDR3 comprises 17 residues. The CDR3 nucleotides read TGTGCCAGCAGTTTATCGCCGGGACAGGGGAAAGCGGAGACCCAGTACTTC. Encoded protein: CASSLSPGQGKAETQYF.

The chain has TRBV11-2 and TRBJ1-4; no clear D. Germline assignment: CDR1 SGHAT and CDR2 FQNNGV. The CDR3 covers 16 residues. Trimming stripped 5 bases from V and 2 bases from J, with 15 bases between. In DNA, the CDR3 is TGTGCCAGCAGCACCTCGTCGGGGTACACTAATGAAAAACTGTTTTTT. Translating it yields CASSTSSGYTNEKLFF.

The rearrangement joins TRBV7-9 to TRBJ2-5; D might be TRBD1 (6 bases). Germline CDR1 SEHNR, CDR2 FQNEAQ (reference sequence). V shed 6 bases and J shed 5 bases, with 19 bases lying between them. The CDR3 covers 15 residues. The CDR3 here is CASSSAQGRGETQYF. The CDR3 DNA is TGTGCCAGCAGTTCCGCACAGGGTCGAGGGGAGACCCAGTACTTC.

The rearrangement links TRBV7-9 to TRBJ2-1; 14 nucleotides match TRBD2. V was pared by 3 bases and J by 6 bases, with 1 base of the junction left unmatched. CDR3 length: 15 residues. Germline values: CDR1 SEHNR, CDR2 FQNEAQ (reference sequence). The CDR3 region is CASSLTSGRVNEQFF. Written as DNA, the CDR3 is TGTGCCAGCAGCTTGACTAGCGGGAGGGTCAATGAGCAGTTCTTC.

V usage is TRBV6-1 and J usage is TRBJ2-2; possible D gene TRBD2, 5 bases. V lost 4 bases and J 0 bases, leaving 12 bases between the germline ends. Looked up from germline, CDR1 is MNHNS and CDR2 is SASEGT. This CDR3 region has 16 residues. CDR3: CASSAPSRANTGELFF. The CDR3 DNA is TGTGCCAGCAGTGCCCCTTCGAGGGCGAACACCGGGGAGCTGTTTTTT.

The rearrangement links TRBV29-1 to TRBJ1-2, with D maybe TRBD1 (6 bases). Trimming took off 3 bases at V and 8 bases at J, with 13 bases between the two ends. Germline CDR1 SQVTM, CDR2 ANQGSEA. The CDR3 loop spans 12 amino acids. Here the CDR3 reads CSVDRGFGGYTF. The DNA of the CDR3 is TGCAGCGTTGACAGGGGCTTTGGAGGCTACACCTTC. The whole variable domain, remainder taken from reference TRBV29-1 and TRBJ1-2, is SAVISQKPSRDICQRGTSLTIQCQVDSQVTMMFWYRQQPGQSLTLIATANQGSEATYESGFVIDKFPISRPNLTFSTLTVSNMSPEDSSIYLCSVDRGFGGYTFGSGTRLTVV.

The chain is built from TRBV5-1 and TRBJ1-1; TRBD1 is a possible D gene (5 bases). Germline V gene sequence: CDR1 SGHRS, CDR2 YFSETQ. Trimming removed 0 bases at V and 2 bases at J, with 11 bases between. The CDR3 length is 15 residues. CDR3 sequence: CASSLVGGGNTEAFF. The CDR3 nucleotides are TGCGCCAGCAGCTTGGTCGGGGGGGGAAACACTGAAGCTTTCTTT.

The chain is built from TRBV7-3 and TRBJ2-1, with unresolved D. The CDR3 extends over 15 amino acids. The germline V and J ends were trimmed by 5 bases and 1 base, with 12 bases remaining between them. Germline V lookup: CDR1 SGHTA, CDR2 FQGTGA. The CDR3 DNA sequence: TGTGCCAGCAGCCACATGCGGAATTCCTACAATGAGCAGTTCTTC. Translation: CASSHMRNSYNEQFF. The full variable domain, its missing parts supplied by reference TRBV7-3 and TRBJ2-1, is GAGVSQTPSNKVTEKGKYVELRCDPISGHTALYWYRQSLGQGPEFLIYFQGTGAADDSGLPNDRFFAVRPEGSVSTLKIQRTERGDSAVYLCASSHMRNSYNEQFFGPGTRLTVL.

The CDR3 loop is CAWTPPKNSNYGYTF. The CDR3 DNA is TGTGCCTGGACCCCCCCCAAGAACTCTAACTATGGCTACACCTTC. The chain recombines TRBV30 with TRBJ1-2; D gene unclear. The germline V gene encodes CDR1 GTSNPN and CDR2 SVGIG (reference sequence). Trimming removed 4 bases from V and 0 bases from J, with 15 bases in between. This CDR3 contains 15 residues.

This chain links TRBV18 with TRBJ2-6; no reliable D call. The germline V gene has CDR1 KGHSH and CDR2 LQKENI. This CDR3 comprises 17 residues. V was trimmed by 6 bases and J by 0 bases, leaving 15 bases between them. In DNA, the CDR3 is TGTGCCAGCTCCCCTTCGAGTACCCTCTCTGGGGCCAACGTCCTGACTTTC. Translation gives CASSPSSTLSGANVLTF.

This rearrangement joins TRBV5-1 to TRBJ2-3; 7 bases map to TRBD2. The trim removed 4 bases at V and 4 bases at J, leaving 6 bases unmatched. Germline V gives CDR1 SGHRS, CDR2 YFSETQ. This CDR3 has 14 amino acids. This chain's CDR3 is CASSPGLVPDTQYF. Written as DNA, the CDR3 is TGCGCCAGCAGCCCCGGACTAGTTCCAGATACGCAGTATTTT.

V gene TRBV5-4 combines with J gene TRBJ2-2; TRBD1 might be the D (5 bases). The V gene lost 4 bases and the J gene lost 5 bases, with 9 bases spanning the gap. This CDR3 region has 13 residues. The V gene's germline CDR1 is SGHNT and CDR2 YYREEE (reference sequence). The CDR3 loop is CASSLTDTGELFF. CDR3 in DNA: TGTGCCAGCAGCCTGACAGATACCGGGGAGCTGTTTTTT.

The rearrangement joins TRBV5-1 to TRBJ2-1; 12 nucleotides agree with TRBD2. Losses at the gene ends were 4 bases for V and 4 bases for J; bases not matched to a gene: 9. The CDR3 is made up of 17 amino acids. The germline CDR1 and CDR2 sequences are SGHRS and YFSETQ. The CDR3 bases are TGCGCCAGCAGCGTAACACTAGCGGGAGGAAAATACAATGAGCAGTTCTTC. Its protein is CASSVTLAGGKYNEQFF. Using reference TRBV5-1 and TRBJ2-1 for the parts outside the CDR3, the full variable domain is KAGVTQTPRYLIKTRGQQVTLSCSPISGHRSVSWYQQTPGQGLQFLFEYFSETQRNKGNFPGRFSGRQFSNSRSEMNVSTLELGDSALYLCASSVTLAGGKYNEQFFGPGTRLTVL.

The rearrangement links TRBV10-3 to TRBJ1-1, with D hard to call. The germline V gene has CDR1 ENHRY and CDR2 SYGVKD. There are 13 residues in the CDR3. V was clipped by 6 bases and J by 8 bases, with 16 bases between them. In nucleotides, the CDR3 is TGTGCCATCAGCCGGGCCCTTGGGGAGGAAGCTTTCTTT. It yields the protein CAISRALGEEAFF.

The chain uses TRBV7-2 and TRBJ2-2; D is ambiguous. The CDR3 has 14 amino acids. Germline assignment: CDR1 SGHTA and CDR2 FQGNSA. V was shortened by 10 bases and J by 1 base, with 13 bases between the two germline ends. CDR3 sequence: CATRPTGNTGELFF. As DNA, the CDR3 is TGTGCCACCCGACCGACGGGGAACACCGGGGAGCTGTTTTTT.

Here the CDR3 DNA reads TGTGCCAGCAGTTTATCGCGGAGGGCCGGCGGGGAGCTGTTTTTT. Protein sequence: CASSLSRRAGGELFF. The chain has TRBV27 and TRBJ2-2, with a possible D match to TRBD2 (6 bases). With 0 bases removed from V and 7 bases from J, the gap between germline ends came to 12 bases. This CDR3 spans 15 amino acids. Germline assignment: CDR1 MNHEY and CDR2 SMNVEV (reference sequence).

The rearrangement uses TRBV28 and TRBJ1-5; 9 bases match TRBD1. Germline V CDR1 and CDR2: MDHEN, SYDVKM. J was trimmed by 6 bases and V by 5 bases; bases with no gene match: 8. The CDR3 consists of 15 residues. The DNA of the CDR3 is TGTGCCAGCAGTCTCAGGACAGGGGTCCGTCAGCCCCAGCATTTT. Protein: CASSLRTGVRQPQHF. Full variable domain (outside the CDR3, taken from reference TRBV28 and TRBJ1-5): DVKVTQSSRYLVKRTGEKVFLECVQDMDHENMFWYRQDPGLGLRLIYFSYDVKMKEKGDIPEGYSVSREKKERFSLILESASTNQTSMYLCASSLRTGVRQPQHFGDGTRLSIL.

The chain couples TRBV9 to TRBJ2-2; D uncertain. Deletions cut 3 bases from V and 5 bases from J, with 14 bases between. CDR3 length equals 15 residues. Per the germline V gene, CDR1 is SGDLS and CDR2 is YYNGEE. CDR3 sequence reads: CASSANPTPTGELFF. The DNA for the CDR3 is TGTGCCAGCAGCGCCAACCCCACACCGACCGGGGAGCTGTTTTTT.

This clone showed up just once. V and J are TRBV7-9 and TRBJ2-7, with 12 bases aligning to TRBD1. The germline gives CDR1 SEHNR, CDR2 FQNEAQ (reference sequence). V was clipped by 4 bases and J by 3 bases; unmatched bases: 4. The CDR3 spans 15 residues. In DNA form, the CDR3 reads TGTGCCAGCAGCTCGGGACAGGGGGCTTTCTACGAGCAGTACTTC. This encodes CASSSGQGAFYEQYF.

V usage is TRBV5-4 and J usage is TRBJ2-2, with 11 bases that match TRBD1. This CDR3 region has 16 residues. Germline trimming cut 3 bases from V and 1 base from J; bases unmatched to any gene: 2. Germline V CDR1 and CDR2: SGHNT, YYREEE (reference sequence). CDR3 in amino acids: CASSWGTGGNTGELFF. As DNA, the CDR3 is TGTGCCAGCAGCTGGGGGACAGGGGGGAACACCGGGGAGCTGTTTTTT. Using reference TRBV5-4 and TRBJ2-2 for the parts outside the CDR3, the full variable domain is ETGVTQSPTHLIKTRGQQVTLRCSSQSGHNTVSWYQQALGQGPQFIFQYYREEENGRGNFPPRFSGLQFPNYSSELNVNALELDDSALYLCASSWGTGGNTGELFFGEGSRLTVL.

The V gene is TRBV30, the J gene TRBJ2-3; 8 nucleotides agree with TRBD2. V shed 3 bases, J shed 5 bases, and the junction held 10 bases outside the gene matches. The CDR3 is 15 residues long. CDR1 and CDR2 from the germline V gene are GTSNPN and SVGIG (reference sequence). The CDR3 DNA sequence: TGTGCCTGGAGCCGGGGGGGCGGGATGGGAGATACGCAGTATTTT. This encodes CAWSRGGGMGDTQYF.

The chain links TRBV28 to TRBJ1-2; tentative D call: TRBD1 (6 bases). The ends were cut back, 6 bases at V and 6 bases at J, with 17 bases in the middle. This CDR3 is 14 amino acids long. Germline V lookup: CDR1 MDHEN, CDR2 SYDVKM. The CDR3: CASRLMGRGHGYTF. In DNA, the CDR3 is TGTGCCAGCAGATTAATGGGCAGGGGACATGGCTACACCTTC.

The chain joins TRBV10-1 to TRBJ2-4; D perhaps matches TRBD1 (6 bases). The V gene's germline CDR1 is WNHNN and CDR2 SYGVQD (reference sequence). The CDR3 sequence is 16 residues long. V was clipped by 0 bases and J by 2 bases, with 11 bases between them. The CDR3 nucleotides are TGCGCCAGCAGTGAGTCGCAGGGGTTTTCCAAAAACATTCAGTACTTC. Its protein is CASSESQGFSKNIQYF.

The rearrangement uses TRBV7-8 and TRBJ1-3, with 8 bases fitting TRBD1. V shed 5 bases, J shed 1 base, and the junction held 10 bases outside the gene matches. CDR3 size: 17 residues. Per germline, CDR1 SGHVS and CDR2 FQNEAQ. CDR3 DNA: TGTGCCAGCAGCCCTGTTTTTGGGACAGGATCTGGAAACACCATATATTTT. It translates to CASSPVFGTGSGNTIYF.

The CDR3 nucleotides read TGCGCCAGCAGCTTACCGGAGATCGGGACCGGGGAGCTGTTTTTT. Its translation is CASSLPEIGTGELFF. The chain employs TRBV5-1 and TRBJ2-2; no clear D. There are 15 residues in the CDR3. V was trimmed by 2 bases and J by 5 bases, leaving 13 bases between them. Germline CDR1 and CDR2: SGHRS and YFSETQ.

Here the CDR3 reads CASSSRGQGATYEQYF. For the CDR3, the DNA is TGCGCCAGCAGCTCGAGGGGACAGGGGGCAACCTACGAGCAGTACTTC. The chain uses TRBV5-1 and TRBJ2-7; 12 bases fit TRBD1. The CDR3 consists of 16 residues. Germline V gene data show CDR1 as SGHRS and CDR2 as YFSETQ. Germline trimming cut 3 bases from V and 2 bases from J; bases unmatched to any gene: 6.

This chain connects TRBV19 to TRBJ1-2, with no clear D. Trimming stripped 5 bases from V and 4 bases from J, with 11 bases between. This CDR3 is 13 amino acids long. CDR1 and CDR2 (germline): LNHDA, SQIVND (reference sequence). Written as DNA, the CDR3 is TGTGCCAGTAGTCAAGAGAGTTTCTATGGCTACACCTTC. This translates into CASSQESFYGYTF.

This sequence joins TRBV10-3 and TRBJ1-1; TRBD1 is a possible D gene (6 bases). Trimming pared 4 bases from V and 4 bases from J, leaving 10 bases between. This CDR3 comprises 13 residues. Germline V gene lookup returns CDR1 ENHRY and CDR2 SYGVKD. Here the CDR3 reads CAISGDTVTEAFF. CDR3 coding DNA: TGTGCCATCAGTGGGGACACGGTCACTGAAGCTTTCTTT.

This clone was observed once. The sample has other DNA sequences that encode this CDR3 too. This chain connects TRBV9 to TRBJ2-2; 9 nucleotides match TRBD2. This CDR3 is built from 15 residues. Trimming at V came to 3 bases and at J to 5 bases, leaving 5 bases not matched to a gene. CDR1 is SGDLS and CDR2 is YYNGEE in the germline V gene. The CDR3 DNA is TGTGCCAGCAGCGCTCCGGGACTAGCTACCGGGGAGCTGTTTTTT. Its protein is CASSAPGLATGELFF.

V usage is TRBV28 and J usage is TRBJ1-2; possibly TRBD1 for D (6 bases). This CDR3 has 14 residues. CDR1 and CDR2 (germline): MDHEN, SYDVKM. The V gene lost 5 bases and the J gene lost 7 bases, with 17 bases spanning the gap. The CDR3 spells CASSVAGDWGGYTF. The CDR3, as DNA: TGTGCCAGCAGTGTTGCAGGGGATTGGGGTGGCTACACCTTC.

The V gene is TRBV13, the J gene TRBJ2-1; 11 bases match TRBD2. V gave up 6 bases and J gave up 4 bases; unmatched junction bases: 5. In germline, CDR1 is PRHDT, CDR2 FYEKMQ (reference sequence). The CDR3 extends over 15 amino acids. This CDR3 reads CASRPTSGSYNEQFF. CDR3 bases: TGTGCCAGCAGACCCACTAGCGGGAGTTACAATGAGCAGTTCTTC.

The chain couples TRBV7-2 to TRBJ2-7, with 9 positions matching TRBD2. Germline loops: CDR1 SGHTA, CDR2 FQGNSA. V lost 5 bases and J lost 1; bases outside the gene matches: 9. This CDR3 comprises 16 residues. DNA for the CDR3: TGTGCCAGCAGCCGTAGGGGACTAGCTGGATCCTACGAGCAGTACTTC. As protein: CASSRRGLAGSYEQYF.